The clone carrying this T cell receptor beta chain was observed at least ten times. Its antigen is not known. RNA transcripts served as the template for amplifying TCR beta CDR3 regions. The HTBI primer set was used in a first-round RT-PCR of the TCR CDR3. In TCRdb, the multiplex PCR reads were re-called with MiXCR into one record per CDR3 protein. Counted here are 250,000 or so distinct CDR3 sequences, roughly 15% occurring once; the ten biggest clones make up 30% to 35%. The record originates from a study of T cells in Graves' hyperthyroidism and ophthalmopathy. The CDR3 is 17 amino acids. V gave up 2 bases and J gave up 4 bases; unmatched junction bases: 10. Germline CDR1 is SGHVS and CDR2 is FQNEAQ. Newly diagnosed hyperthyroidism, duration under 2 months, in patients aged 18 to 65. Study-wide points: A model of 13 V-J pairs discriminated ophthalmopathy from stable hyperthyroidism.

This TCR came from a woman aged 50 to 60 with Graves' hyperthyroidism that later progressed to Graves' ophthalmopathy. V gene TRBV7-8 combines with J gene TRBJ1-2, with 10 positions matching TRBD1. The sequenced sample was blood. The CDR3 is CASSLQTGTGATYGYTF. In nucleotides, the CDR3 is TGTGCCAGCAGCTTACAAACCGGGACAGGGGCGACCTATGGCTACACCTTC.